What follows are 7 T cell receptor beta chains derived from one specimen sequenced in a study of radiation and T cells in renal cell carcinoma (dated by TCRdb to the early 2020s). Reading the label with the study, this specimen's time point is: baseline pretreatment blood. In the paper's terms, the treatment or condition label means: 15 Gy SBRT to primary tumor, nephrectomy 4 weeks later. The library was obtained by the immunoSEQ multiplex PCR assay. TCRdb holds this immuneACCESS table with in-frame rearrangements only. Some clones are missing; in checked studies, unresolved V genes explain under half, and the rest has no known cause. Counted in this sample were about 130,000 clones; 88% of them appeared once. The ten largest clones add up to 12% of the sample. Sequenced here: blood, sampled from a patient whose treatment included radiotherapy and nephrectomy. Receptors were obtained from a woman between 45 and 65 years old with renal cell carcinoma.

This clone appeared once. The chain combines TRBV10-3 with TRBJ2-5; weak D call: TRBD2 (5 bases). V gave up 0 bases and J gave up 8 bases, with 7 bases separating them. The germline V gene encodes CDR1 ENHRY and CDR2 SYGVKD. This CDR3 has 12 amino acids. The CDR3 coding sequence is TGTGCCATCAGTGAGTCGAGGGAAACCCAGTACTTC. This sequence encodes CAISESRETQYF.

Many counts were recorded for this clone. The chain links TRBV29-1 to TRBJ2-1; D unclear. This CDR3 is built from 15 residues. Germline V gene sequence: CDR1 SQVTM, CDR2 ANQGSEA. V was shortened by 0 bases and J by 0 bases, with 9 bases between the two germline ends. Here the CDR3 reads CSVEESISSYNEQFF. The CDR3 region has the DNA TGCAGCGTTGAAGAAAGCATAAGCTCCTACAATGAGCAGTTCTTC.

The sample holds a few counts of this clone. The chain is built from TRBV6-1 and TRBJ1-1, with no clear D. The CDR3 has 13 amino acids. The V and J ends lost 6 bases and 0 bases respectively, with 8 bases between them. CDR1 is MNHNS and CDR2 is SASEGT in the germline V gene. The CDR3 sequence: CASRRQMNTEAFF. Here the CDR3 DNA reads TGTGCCAGCAGGCGACAAATGAACACTGAAGCTTTCTTT.

The rearrangement uses TRBV20-1 and TRBJ2-7, with a possible D match to TRBD1 (6 bases). The CDR3 extends over 11 amino acids. Germline CDR1 is DFQATT and CDR2 is SNEGSKA (reference sequence). V lost 3 bases and J 6 bases, leaving 9 bases between the germline ends. CDR3 coding DNA: TGCAGTGCTAGGAGGGGGTTCGAGCAGTACTTC. Translation gives CSARRGFEQYF.

The V call is TRBV6-6, the J call TRBJ1-2; 8 nucleotides match TRBD1. The germline V gene encodes CDR1 MNHNY and CDR2 SVGAGI (reference sequence). This CDR3 is built from 14 residues. V trimming: 5 bases; J trimming: 4 bases; junction bases outside the gene matches: 6. The CDR3 spells CASSTGTGVYGYTF. The CDR3 DNA reads TGTGCCAGCAGTACCGGGACAGGCGTCTATGGCTACACCTTC.

V and J are TRBV10-3 and TRBJ1-1; a possible D gene is TRBD1 (5 bases). This CDR3 is built from 12 residues. Trimming took 10 bases from V and 1 from J, leaving 10 bases between them. Looked up from germline, CDR1 is ENHRY and CDR2 is SYGVKD. CDR3 loop: CATGHSNTEAFF. The CDR3 DNA reads TGTGCCACTGGACACTCGAACACTGAAGCTTTCTTT.

V usage is TRBV5-4 and J usage is TRBJ2-5, with no clear D. TRBJ2-7 explains the end of the DNA better; the J call may be wrong. The CDR3 extends over 12 amino acids. The germline V gene encodes CDR1 SGHNT and CDR2 YYREEE (reference sequence). DNA of the CDR3: TGTGCCAGCAGCTCAGCCAGCTACGAGCAGTACTTC. Encoded protein: CASSSASYEQYF.